A single sample is the source of the 7 T cell receptor beta chains below, sequenced in a study of blood T cells in healthy people across ages. Primers used in a second PCR of roughly 7 to 11 cycles were a sample-barcoded 5' primer and a J-beta primer mix. TCRdb redid the calling of the 5' RACE reads with MiXCR, one entry per CDR3 protein. The sample consists of more than 1 million distinct CDR3 sequences, under 45% of them appearing once. Sequenced input: blood. These receptors were obtained from a woman aged 55-69 years in good health.

V and J are TRBV11-3 and TRBJ2-1; 14 bases are shared with TRBD2. The CDR3 sequence is 17 residues long. Germline CDR1 is SGHNT and CDR2 is YENEEA. V shed 5 bases and J 10 bases; nucleotides not matched to a gene: 13. CDR3: CASSPGLAGARFGEQFF. The CDR3 DNA follows: TGTGCCAGCAGCCCGGGACTAGCGGGAGCCCGATTCGGGGAGCAGTTCTTC.

The gene calls are TRBV2 and TRBJ2-5, with 7 bases identical to TRBD2. The length of the CDR3 is 15 residues. Germline CDR1 is SNHLY and CDR2 is FYNNEI. V shed 0 bases, J shed 11 bases, and the junction held 12 bases outside the gene matches. DNA for the CDR3: TGTGCCAGCAGTGAAGCGCTTCGCGGGAGAGATGAGCAGTACTTC. Its protein product is CASSEALRGRDEQYF.

The chain employs TRBV20-1 and TRBJ1-6; perhaps TRBD1 as D (5 bases). The germline V gene has CDR1 DFQATT and CDR2 SNEGSKA (reference sequence). This CDR3 is 13 amino acids long. V lost 3 bases, J lost 5 bases, and 8 bases lay in between. CDR3 residues: CSARGQHNSPLHF. The CDR3 nucleotides read TGCAGTGCTAGGGGGCAGCATAATTCACCCCTCCACTTT.

The gene calls are TRBV29-1 and TRBJ2-1; no reliable D call. Trimming left V 3 bases short and J 4 bases short, with 10 bases between. The CDR3 loop spans 13 amino acids. From germline, CDR1 is SQVTM and CDR2 ANQGSEA. CDR3 amino acids: CSVDIIGYNEQFF. CDR3 nucleotide sequence: TGCAGCGTTGATATAATAGGATACAATGAGCAGTTCTTC.

This chain joins TRBV20-1 and TRBJ2-5; D may be TRBD2 (6 bases). This CDR3 is 15 amino acids long. Germline assignment: CDR1 DFQATT and CDR2 SNEGSKA (reference sequence). Trimming cost V 5 bases and J 4 bases, with 20 bases left between them. The CDR3 sequence is CSAGGRGGEPETQYF. CDR3 nucleotides: TGCAGTGCTGGGGGTCGGGGAGGAGAACCAGAGACCCAGTACTTC.

This clonotype was picked up a small number of times. V and J are TRBV6-5 and TRBJ2-1; TRBD2 matches at 10 bases. Trimming cost V 9 bases and J 4 bases; bases outside gene matches: 9. The germline V gene encodes CDR1 MNHEY and CDR2 SVGAGI. The CDR3 loop spans 15 amino acids. In DNA form, the CDR3 reads TGTGCCAGTCGCCAGACTAGCGGGCGGTACAATGAGCAGTTCTTC. It encodes CASRQTSGRYNEQFF.

This clonotype was observed a few times. The chain employs TRBV29-1 and TRBJ2-7; D is unclear. The germline gives CDR1 SQVTM, CDR2 ANQGSEA. The CDR3 length is 13 residues. V was trimmed by 1 base and J by 4 bases, leaving 11 bases between them. The CDR3 loop reads CSVEGAAGYEQYF. CDR3 sequence (DNA): TGCAGCGTTGAAGGGGCCGCTGGGTACGAGCAGTACTTC.